This T cell receptor beta chain stems from a study of T cell responses to AZD1222 COVID-19 vaccine. General observations from the study: Spike-specific TCR breadth and depth went up after people got two AZD1222 doses.

The method was immunoSEQ multiplex PCR; TCRdb's version includes in-frame clones alone and lacks a portion of them. The sample carries about 110,000 clones, approximately 88% recorded once. Trimming pared 4 bases from V and 6 bases from J, leaving 11 bases between. CDR3 length equals 13 residues. From germline, CDR1 is LGHNA and CDR2 YSLEER. A word on this clone: Antigen: not known.

Here the sequenced sample was peripheral blood, taken on day 0 of AZD1222 vaccination. This TCR derives from an adult in good health. The chain recombines TRBV4-3 with TRBJ2-3; D uncertain. CDR3 sequence: CASSPFRADTQYF. The CDR3 nucleotides are TGCGCCAGCAGCCCCTTTAGGGCCGATACGCAGTATTTT.